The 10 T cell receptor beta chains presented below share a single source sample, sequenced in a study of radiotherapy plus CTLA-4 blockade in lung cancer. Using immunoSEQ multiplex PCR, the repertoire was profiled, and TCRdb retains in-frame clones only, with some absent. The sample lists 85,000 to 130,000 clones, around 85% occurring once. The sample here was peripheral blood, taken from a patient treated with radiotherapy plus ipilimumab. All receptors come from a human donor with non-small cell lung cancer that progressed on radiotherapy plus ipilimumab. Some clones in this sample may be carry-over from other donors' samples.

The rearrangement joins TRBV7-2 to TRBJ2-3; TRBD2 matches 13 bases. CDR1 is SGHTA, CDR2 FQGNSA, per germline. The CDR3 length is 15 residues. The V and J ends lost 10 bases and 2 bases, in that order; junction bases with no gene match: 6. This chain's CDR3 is CATRGLAGSTDTQYF. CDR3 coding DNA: TGTGCCACCAGGGGACTAGCGGGATCCACAGATACGCAGTATTTT.

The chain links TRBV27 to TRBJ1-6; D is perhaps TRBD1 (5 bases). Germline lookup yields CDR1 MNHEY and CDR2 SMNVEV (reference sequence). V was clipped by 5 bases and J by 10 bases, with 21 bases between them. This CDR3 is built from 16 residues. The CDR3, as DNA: TGTGCCAGCAGTGGGCAAGGGACGGACCCGGGGTCACCCCTCCACTTT. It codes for CASSGQGTDPGSPLHF.

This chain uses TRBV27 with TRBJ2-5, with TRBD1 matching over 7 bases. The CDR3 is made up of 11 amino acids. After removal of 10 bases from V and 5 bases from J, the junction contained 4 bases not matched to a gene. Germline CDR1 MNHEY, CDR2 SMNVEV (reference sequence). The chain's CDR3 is CAKQGLETQYF. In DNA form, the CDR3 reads TGTGCCAAACAGGGGTTGGAGACCCAGTACTTC.

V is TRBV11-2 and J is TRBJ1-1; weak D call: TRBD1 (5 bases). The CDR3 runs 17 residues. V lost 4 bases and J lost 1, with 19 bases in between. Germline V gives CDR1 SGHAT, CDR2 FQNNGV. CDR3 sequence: CASSSADTGTRNTEAFF. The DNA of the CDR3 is TGTGCCAGCAGCTCAGCTGACACCGGGACTAGGAACACTGAAGCTTTCTTT.

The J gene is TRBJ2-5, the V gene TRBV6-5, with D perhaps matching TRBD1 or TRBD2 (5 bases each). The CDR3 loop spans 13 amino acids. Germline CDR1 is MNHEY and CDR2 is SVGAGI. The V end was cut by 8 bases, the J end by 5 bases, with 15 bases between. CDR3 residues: CASGRLGEETQYF. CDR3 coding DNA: TGTGCCAGCGGCCGATTGGGGGAGGAGACCCAGTACTTC.

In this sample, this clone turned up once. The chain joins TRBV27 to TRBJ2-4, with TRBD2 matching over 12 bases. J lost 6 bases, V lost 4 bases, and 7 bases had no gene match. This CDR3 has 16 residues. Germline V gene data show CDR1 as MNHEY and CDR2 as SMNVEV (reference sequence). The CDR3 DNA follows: TGTGCCAGCAGTTCCGGACTAGCGGGGATGAGAAACATTCAGTACTTC. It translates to CASSSGLAGMRNIQYF.

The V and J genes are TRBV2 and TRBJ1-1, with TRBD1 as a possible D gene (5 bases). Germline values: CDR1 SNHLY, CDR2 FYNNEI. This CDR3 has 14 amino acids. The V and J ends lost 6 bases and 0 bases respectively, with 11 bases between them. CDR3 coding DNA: TGTGCCAGCAGGGGGGACGGGATGAACACTGAAGCTTTCTTT. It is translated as CASRGDGMNTEAFF.

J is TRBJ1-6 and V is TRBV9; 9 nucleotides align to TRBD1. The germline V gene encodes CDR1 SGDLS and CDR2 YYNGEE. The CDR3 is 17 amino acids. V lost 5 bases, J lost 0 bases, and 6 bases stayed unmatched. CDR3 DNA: TGTGCCAGCAGAGACGAGACAGGGGGCTCCTATAATTCACCCCTCCACTTT. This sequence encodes CASRDETGGSYNSPLHF.

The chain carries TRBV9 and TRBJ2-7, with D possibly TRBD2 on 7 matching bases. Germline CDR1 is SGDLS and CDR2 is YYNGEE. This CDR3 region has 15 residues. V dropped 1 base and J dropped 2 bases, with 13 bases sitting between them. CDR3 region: CASSVSAGTTYEQYF. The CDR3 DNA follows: TGTGCCAGCAGCGTATCAGCGGGGACAACCTACGAGCAGTACTTC.

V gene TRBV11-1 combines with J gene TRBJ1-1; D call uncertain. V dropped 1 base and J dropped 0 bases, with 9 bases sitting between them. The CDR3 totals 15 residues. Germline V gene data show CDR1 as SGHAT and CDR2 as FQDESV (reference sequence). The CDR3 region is CASSLDLQVNTEAFF. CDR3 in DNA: TGTGCCAGCAGCTTAGACCTTCAAGTGAACACTGAAGCTTTCTTT.